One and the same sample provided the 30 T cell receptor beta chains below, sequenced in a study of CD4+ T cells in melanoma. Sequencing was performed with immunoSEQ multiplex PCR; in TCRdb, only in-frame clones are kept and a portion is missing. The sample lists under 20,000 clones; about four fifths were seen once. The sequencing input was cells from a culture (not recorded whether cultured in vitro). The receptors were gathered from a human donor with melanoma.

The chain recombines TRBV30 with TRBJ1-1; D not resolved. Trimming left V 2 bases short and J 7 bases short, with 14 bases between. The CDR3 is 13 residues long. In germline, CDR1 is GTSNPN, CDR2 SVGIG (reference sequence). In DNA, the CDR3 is TGTGCCTGGAGTTCTATCCGGGAAGGTGAAGCTTTCTTT. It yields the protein CAWSSIREGEAFF. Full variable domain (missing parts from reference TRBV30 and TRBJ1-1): SQTIHQWPATLVQPVGSPLSLECTVEGTSNPNLYWYRQAAGRGLQLLFYSVGIGQISSEVPQNLSASRPQDRQFILSSKKLLLSDSGFYLCAWSSIREGEAFFGQGTRLTVV.

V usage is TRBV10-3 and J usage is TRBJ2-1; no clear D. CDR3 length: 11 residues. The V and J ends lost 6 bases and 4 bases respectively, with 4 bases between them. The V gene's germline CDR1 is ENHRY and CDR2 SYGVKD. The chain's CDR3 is CAISLYNEQFF. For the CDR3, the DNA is TGTGCCATCAGCTTGTACAATGAGCAGTTCTTC.

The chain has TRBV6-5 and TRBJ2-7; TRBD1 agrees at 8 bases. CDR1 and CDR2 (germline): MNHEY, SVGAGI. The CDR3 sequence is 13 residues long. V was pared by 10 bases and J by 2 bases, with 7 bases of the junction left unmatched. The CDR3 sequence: CAIRDRSTYEQYF. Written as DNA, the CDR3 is TGTGCCATCCGGGACAGGAGTACCTACGAGCAGTACTTC.

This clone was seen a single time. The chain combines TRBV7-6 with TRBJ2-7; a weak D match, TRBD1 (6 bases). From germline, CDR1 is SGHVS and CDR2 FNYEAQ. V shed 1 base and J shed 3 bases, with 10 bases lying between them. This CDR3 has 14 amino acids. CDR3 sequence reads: CASSLEDRGYEQYF. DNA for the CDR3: TGTGCCAGCAGCTTAGAGGACAGAGGCTACGAGCAGTACTTC.

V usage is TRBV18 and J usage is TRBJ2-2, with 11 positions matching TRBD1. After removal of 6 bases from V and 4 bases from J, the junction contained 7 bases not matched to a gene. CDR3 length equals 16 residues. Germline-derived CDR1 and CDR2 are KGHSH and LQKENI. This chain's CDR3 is CASSVWDRGITGELFF. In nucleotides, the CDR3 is TGTGCCAGCTCGGTGTGGGACAGGGGGATCACCGGGGAGCTGTTTTTT.

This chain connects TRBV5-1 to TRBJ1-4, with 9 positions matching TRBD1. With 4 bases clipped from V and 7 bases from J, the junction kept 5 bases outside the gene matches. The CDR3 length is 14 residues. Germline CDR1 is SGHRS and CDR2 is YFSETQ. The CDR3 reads CASSRDRGVEKLFF. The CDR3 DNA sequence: TGCGCCAGCAGCCGAGACAGGGGGGTTGAAAAACTGTTTTTT.

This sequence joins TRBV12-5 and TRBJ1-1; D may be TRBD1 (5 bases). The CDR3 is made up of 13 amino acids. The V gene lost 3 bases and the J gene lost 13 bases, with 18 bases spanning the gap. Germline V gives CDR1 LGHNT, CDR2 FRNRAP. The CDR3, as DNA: TGTGCTAGTGGTTTCGAGAAGAGGGGATCGGATTTCTTT. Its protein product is CASGFEKRGSDFF.

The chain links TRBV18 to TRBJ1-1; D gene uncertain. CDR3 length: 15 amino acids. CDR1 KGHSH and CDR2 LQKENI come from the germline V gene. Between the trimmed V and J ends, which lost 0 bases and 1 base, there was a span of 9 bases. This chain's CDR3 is CASSPPNRGNTEAFF. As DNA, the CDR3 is TGTGCCAGCTCACCACCGAACAGAGGGAACACTGAAGCTTTCTTT.

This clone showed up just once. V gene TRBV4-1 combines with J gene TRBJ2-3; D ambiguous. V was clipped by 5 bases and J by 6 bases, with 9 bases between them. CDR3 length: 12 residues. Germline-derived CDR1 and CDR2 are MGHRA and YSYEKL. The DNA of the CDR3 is TGCGCCAGCAGCTTGACCCCCGATACGCAGTATTTT. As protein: CASSLTPDTQYF.

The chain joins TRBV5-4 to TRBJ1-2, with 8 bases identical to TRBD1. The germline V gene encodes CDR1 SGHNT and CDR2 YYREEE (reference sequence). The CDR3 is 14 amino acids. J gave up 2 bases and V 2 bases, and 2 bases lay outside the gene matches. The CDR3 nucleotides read TGTGCCAGCAGCTTACAGGGGGGGAACTATGGCTACACCTTC. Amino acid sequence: CASSLQGGNYGYTF.

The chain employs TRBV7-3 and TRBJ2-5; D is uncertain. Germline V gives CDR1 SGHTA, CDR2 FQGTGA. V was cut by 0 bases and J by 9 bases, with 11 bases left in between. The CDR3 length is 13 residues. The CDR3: CASSLTAEMPQYF. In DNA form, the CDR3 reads TGTGCCAGCAGCTTAACTGCGGAAATGCCCCAGTACTTC. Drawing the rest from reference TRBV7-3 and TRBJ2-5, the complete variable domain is GAGVSQTPSNKVTEKGKYVELRCDPISGHTALYWYRQSLGQGPEFLIYFQGTGAADDSGLPNDRFFAVRPEGSVSTLKIQRTERGDSAVYLCASSLTAEMPQYFGPGTRLLVL.

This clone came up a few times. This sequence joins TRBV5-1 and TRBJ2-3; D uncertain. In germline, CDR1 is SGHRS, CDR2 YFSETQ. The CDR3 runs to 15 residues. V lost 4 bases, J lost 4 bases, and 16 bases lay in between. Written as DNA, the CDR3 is TGCGCCAGCAGCCCACGCTACTCGGGCGCAGATACGCAGTATTTT. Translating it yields CASSPRYSGADTQYF. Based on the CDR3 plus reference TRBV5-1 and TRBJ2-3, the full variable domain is KAGVTQTPRYLIKTRGQQVTLSCSPISGHRSVSWYQQTPGQGLQFLFEYFSETQRNKGNFPGRFSGRQFSNSRSEMNVSTLELGDSALYLCASSPRYSGADTQYFGPGTRLTVL.

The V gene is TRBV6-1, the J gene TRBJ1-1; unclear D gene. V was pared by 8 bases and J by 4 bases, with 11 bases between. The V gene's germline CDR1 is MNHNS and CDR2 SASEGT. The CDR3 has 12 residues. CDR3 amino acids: CASHGRFTEAFF. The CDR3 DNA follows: TGTGCCAGCCATGGGAGGTTCACTGAAGCTTTCTTT.

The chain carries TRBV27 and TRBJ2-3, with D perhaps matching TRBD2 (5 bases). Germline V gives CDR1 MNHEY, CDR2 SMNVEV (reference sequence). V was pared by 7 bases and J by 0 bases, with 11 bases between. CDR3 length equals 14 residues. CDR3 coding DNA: TGTGCCAGCAAACCTAGAGGGAGCACAGATACGCAGTATTTT. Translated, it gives CASKPRGSTDTQYF.

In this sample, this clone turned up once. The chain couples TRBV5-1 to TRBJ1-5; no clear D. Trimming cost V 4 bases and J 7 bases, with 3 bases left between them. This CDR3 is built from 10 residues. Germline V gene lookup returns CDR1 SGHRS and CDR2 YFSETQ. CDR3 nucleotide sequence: TGCGCCAGCAGCATGCAGCCCCAGCATTTT. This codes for CASSMQPQHF.

The CDR3 nucleotides are TGTGCCAGCAGCTTAGAGTCTTACAATTCTGGGGCCAACGTCCTGACTTTC. Translation gives CASSLESYNSGANVLTF. This chain links TRBV7-9 with TRBJ2-6, with D uncertain. V lost 1 base, J lost 1 base, and 11 bases lay in between. Germline assignment: CDR1 SEHNR and CDR2 FQNEAQ (reference sequence). CDR3 length: 17 amino acids.

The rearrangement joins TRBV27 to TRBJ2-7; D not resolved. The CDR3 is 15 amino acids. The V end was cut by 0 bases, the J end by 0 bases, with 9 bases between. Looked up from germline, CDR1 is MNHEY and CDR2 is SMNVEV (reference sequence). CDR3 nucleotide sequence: TGTGCCAGCAGTTTATCGGCGACATTCTCCTACGAGCAGTACTTC. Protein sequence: CASSLSATFSYEQYF.

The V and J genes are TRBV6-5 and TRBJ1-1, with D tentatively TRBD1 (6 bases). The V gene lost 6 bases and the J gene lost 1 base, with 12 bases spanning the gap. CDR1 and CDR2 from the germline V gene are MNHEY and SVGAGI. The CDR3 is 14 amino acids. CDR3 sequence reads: CASRTRGENTEAFF. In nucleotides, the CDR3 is TGTGCCAGCAGAACCAGGGGAGAGAACACTGAAGCTTTCTTT.

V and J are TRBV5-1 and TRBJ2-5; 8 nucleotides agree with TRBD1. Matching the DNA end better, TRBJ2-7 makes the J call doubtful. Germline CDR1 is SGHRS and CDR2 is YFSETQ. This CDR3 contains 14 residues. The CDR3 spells CASSLRDRLDEQYF. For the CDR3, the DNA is TGCGCCAGCAGCTTGAGGGACAGGCTTGACGAGCAGTACTTC.

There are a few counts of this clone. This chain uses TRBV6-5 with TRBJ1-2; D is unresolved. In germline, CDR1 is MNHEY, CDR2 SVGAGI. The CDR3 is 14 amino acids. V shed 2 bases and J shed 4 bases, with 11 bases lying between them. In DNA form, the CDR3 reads TGTGCCAGCAGTTACGCGGAGGAGGGCTATGGCTACACCTTC. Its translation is CASSYAEEGYGYTF.

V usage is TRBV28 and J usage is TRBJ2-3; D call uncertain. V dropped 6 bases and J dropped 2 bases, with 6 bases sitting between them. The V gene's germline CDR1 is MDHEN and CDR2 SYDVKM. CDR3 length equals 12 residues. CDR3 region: CASSLLTDTQYF. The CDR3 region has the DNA TGTGCCAGCAGCTTACTCACAGATACGCAGTATTTT. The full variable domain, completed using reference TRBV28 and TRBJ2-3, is DVKVTQSSRYLVKRTGEKVFLECVQDMDHENMFWYRQDPGLGLRLIYFSYDVKMKEKGDIPEGYSVSREKKERFSLILESASTNQTSMYLCASSLLTDTQYFGPGTRLTVL.

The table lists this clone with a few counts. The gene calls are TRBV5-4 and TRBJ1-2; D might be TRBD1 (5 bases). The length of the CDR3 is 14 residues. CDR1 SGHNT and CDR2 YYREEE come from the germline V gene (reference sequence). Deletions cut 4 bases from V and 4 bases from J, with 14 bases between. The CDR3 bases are TGTGCCAGCAGCCTCGGGGGGGTGAGCTATGGCTACACCTTC. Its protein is CASSLGGVSYGYTF. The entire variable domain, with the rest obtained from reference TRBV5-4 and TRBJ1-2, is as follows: ETGVTQSPTHLIKTRGQQVTLRCSSQSGHNTVSWYQQALGQGPQFIFQYYREEENGRGNFPPRFSGLQFPNYSSELNVNALELDDSALYLCASSLGGVSYGYTFGSGTRLTVV.

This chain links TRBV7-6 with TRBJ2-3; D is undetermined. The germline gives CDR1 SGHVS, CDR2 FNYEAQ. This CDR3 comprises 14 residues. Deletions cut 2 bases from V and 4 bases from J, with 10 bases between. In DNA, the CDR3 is TGTGCCAGCAGCTTAATGTCTGTAGCAGATACGCAGTATTTT. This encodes CASSLMSVADTQYF.

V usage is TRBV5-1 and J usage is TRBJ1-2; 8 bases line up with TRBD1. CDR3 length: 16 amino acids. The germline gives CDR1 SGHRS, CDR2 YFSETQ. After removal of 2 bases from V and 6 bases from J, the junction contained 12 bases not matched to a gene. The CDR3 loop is CASSLDPGQGTNGYTF. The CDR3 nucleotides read TGCGCCAGCAGCTTAGATCCCGGACAGGGAACAAATGGCTACACCTTC. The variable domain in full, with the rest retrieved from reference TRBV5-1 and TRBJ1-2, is KAGVTQTPRYLIKTRGQQVTLSCSPISGHRSVSWYQQTPGQGLQFLFEYFSETQRNKGNFPGRFSGRQFSNSRSEMNVSTLELGDSALYLCASSLDPGQGTNGYTFGSGTRLTVV.

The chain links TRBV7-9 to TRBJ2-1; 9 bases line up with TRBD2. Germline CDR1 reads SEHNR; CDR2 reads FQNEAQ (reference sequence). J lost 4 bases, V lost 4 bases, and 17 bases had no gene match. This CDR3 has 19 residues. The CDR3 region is CASSSGRRGLRGGYNEQFF. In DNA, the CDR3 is TGTGCCAGCAGCTCCGGAAGGAGGGGGTTGCGGGGGGGTTACAATGAGCAGTTCTTC. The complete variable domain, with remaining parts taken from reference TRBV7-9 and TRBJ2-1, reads DTGVSQNPRHKITKRGQNVTFRCDPISEHNRLYWYRQTLGQGPEFLTYFQNEAQLEKSRLLSDRFSAERPKGSFSTLEIQRTEQGDSAMYLCASSSGRRGLRGGYNEQFFGPGTRLTVL.

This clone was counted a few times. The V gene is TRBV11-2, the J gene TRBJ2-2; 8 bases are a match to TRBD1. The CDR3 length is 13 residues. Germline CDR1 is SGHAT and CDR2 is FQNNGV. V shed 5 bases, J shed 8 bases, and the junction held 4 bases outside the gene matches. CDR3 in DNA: TGTGCCAGCAGCAGGACAGGGAATGGGGAGCTGTTTTTT. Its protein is CASSRTGNGELFF.

In nucleotides, the CDR3 is TGTGCCAGCAGCTTTGGGTCGTTGAATGAGCAGTTCTTC. This sequence encodes CASSFGSLNEQFF. The chain couples TRBV7-9 to TRBJ2-1; the D is unclear. The germline V gene has CDR1 SEHNR and CDR2 FQNEAQ (reference sequence). The CDR3 runs 13 residues. Trimming removed 3 bases from V and 7 bases from J, with 10 bases in between.

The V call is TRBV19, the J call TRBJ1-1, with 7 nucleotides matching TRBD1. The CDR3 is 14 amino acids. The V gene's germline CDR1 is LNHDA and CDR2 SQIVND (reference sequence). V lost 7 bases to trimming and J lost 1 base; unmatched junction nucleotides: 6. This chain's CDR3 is CASKDRERNTEAFF. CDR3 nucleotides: TGTGCCAGTAAAGACAGGGAACGGAACACTGAAGCTTTCTTT. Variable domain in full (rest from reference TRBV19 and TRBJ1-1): DGGITQSPKYLFRKEGQNVTLSCEQNLNHDAMYWYRQDPGQGLRLIYYSQIVNDFQKGDIAEGYSVSREKKESFPLTVTSAQKNPTAFYLCASKDRERNTEAFFGQGTRLTVV.

CDR3 protein: CASSSNGQVEGYTF. The CDR3 nucleotides are TGCGCCAGCAGCTCCAATGGACAGGTTGAGGGCTACACCTTC. This chain links TRBV5-1 with TRBJ1-2; 7 bases align to TRBD1. The germline gives CDR1 SGHRS, CDR2 YFSETQ. V lost 3 bases and J lost 8; bases outside the gene matches: 10. The CDR3 length is 14 residues.

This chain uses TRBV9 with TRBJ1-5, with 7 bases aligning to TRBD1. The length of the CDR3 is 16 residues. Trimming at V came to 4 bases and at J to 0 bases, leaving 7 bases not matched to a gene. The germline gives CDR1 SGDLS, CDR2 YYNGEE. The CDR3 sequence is CASSPGAGGSNQPQHF. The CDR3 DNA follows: TGTGCCAGCAGCCCCGGGGCAGGGGGTAGCAATCAGCCCCAGCATTTT.